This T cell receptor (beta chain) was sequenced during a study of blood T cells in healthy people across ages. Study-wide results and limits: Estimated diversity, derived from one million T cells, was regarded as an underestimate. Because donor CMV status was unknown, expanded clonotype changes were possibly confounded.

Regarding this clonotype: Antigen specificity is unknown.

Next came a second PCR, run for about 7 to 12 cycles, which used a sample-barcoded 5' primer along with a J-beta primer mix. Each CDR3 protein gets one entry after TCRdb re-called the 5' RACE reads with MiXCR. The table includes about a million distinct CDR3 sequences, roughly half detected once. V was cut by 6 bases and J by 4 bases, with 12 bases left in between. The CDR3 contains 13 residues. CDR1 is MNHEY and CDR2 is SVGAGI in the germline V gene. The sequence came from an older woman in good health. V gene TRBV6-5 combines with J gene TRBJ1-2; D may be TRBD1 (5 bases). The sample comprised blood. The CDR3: CASRAGGLYGYTF. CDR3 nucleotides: TGTGCCAGCAGGGCTGGGGGACTCTATGGCTACACCTTC.